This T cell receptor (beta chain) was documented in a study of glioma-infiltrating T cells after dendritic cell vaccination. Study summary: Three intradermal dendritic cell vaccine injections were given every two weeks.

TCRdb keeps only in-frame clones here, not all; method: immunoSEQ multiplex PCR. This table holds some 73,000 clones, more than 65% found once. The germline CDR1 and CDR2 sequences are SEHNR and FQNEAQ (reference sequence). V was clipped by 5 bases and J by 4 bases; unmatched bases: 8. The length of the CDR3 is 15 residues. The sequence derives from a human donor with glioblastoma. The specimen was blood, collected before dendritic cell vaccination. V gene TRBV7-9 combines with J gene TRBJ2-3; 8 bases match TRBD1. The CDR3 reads CASSHGQGMADTQYF. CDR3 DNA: TGTGCCAGCAGCCACGGACAGGGCATGGCAGATACGCAGTATTTT.